Listed here is a single TCR beta chain. These data are taken from a study of T-cell memory formation after mild COVID-19. TCRdb analysed the 5' RACE reads with MiXCR anew, one entry per CDR3 protein. The profile shows 35,000 to 45,000 distinct CDR3 sequences, 6.6% of them singletons. The ends were cut back, 1 base at V and 12 bases at J, with 15 bases in the middle. CDR3 length: 13 residues. The germline CDR1 and CDR2 sequences are LGHDT and YNNKEL (reference sequence). The source material was PBMCs or a T cell subset sorted from them (not recorded which). This chain uses TRBV3-1 with TRBJ1-1; a weak D match, TRBD1 (5 bases). The receptor was isolated from an adult who had mild COVID-19 (a few samples of this study predate the infection). Cell type and time point are not known. The CDR3 coding sequence is TGTGCCAGCAGCCAAGGGGGGGTACTTCAAACTTTCTTT. Translation gives CASSQGGVLQTFF.